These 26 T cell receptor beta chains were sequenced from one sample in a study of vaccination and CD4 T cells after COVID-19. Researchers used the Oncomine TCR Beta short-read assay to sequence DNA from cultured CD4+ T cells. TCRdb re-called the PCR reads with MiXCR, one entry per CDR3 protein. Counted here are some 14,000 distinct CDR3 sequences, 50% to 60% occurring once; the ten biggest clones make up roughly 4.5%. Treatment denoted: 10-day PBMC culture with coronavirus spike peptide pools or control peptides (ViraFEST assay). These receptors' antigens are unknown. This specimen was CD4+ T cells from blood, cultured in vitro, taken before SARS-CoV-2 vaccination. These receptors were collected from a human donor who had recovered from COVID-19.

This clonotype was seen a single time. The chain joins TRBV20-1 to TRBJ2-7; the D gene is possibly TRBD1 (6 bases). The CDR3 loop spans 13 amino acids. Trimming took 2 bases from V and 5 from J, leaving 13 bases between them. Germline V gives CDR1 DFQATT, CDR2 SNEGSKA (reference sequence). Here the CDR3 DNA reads TGCAGTGCTAGACTAGGGGGAGAGAACGAGCAGTACTTC. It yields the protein CSARLGGENEQYF.

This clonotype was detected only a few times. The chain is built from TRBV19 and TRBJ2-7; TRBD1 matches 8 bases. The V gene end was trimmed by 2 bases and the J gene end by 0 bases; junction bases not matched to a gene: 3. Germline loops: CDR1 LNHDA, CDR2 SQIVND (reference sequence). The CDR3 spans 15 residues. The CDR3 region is CASSIRTGISYEQYF. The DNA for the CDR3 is TGTGCCAGTAGTATACGGACAGGGATCTCCTACGAGCAGTACTTC.

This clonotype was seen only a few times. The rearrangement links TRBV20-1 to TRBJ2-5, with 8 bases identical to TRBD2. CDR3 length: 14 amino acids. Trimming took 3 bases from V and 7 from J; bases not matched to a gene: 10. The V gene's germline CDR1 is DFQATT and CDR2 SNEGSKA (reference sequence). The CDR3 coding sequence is TGCAGTGCTAGCCCCTGGCGGGAGGTCCGGACCCAGTACTTC. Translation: CSASPWREVRTQYF.

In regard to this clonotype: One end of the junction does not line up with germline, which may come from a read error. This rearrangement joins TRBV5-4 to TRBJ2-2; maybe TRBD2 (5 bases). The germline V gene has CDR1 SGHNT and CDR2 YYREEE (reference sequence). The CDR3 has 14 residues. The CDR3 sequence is CASSLAEGAGELFF. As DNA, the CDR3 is TGTGCCAGCAGTTTGGCCGAGGGTGCCGGGGAGCTGTTTTTT.

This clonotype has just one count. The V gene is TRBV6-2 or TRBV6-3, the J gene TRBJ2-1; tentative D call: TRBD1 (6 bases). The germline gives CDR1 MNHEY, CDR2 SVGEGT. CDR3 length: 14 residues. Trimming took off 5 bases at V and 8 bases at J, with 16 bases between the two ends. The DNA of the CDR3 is TGTGCCAGCAGTCCCCTACTTGGGGGCGATGAGCAGTTCTTC. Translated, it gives CASSPLLGGDEQFF.

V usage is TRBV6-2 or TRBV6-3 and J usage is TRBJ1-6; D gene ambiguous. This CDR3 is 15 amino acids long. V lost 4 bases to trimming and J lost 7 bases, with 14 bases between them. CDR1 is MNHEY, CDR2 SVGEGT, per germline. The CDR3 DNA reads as TGTGCCAGCAGTTCCCCACGGACGGGGAATTCACCCCTCCACTTT. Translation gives CASSSPRTGNSPLHF.

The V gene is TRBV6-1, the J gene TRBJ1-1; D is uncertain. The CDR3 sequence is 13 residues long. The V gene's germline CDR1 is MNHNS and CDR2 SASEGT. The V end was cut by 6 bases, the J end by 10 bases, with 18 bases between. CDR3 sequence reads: CASSPRLLGGAFF. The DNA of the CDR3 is TGTGCCAGCAGCCCCAGGTTGTTGGGAGGAGCTTTCTTT.

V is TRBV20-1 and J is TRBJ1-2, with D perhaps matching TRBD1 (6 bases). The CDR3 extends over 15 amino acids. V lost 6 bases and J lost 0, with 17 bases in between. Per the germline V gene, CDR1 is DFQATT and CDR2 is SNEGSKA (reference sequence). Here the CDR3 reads CSAESGRGTNYGYTF. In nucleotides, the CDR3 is TGCAGTGCCGAAAGCGGCAGGGGAACTAACTATGGCTACACCTTC.

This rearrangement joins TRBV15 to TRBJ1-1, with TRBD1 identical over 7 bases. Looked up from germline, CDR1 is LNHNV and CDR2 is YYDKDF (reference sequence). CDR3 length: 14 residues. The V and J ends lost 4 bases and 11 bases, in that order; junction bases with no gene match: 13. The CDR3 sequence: CATSTRTTGVGAFF. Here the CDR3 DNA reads TGTGCCACCAGCACCCGGACAACAGGGGTTGGCGCTTTCTTT.

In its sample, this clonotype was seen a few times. Here the CDR3 reads CASSSDRFYNEQFF. CDR3 DNA sequence: TGTGCCAGCAGCTCCGACAGGTTTTACAATGAGCAGTTCTTC. This chain links TRBV7-2 with TRBJ2-1, with a weak D call TRBD1 (6 bases). Trimming left V 4 bases short and J 4 bases short, with 11 bases between. The CDR3 runs to 14 residues. Looked up from germline, CDR1 is SGHTA and CDR2 is FQGNSA.

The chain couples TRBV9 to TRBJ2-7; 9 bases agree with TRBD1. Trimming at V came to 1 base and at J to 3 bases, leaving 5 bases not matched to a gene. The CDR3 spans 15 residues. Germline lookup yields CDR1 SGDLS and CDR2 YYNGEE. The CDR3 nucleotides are TGTGCCAGCAGCGTAATGGACAGGGGTATCTACGAGCAGTACTTC. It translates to CASSVMDRGIYEQYF.

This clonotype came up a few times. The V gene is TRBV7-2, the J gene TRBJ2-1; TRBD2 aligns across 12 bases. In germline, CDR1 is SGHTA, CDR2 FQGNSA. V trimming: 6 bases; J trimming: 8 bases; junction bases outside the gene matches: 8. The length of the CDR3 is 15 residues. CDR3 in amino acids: CASRQTSGSTDEQFF. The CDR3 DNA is TGTGCCAGCAGGCAGACTAGCGGGAGTACCGATGAGCAGTTCTTC.

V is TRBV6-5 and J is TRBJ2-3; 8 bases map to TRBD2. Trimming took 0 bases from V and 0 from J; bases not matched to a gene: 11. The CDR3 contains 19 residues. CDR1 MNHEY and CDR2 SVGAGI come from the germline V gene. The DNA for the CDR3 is TGTGCCAGCAGTTACTCGAGTTCCGGTCTAGCGGGTAGCACAGATACGCAGTATTTT. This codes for CASSYSSSGLAGSTDTQYF.

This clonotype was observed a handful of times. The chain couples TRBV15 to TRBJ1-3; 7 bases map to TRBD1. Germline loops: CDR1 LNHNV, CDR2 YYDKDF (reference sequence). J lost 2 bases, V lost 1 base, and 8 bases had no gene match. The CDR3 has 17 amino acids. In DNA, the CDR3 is TGTGCCACCAGCAGAGCATCCGGGACAGTCACTGGAAACACCATATATTTT. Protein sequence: CATSRASGTVTGNTIYF.

In nucleotides, the CDR3 is TGTGCCAGCAGCTTAGGGACAGGAGTGAACACTGAAGCTTTCTTT. Protein: CASSLGTGVNTEAFF. The gene calls are TRBV7-2 and TRBJ1-1, with 7 bases fitting TRBD1. Germline V gives CDR1 SGHTA, CDR2 FQGNSA. CDR3 length: 15 amino acids. V lost 1 base, J lost 0 bases, and 2 bases stayed unmatched. The whole variable domain, remainder taken from reference TRBV7-2 and TRBJ1-1, is GAGVSQSPSNKVTEKGKDVELRCDPISGHTALYWYRQSLGQGLEFLIYFQGNSAPDKSGLPSDRFSAERTGGSVSTLTIQRTQQEDSAVYLCASSLGTGVNTEAFFGQGTRLTVV.

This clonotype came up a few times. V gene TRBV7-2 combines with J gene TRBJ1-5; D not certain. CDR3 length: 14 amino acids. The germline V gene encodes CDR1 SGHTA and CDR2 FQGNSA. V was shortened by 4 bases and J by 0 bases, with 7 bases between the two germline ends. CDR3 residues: CASSSEYSNQPQHF. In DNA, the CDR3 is TGTGCCAGCAGCTCCGAGTATAGCAATCAGCCCCAGCATTTT.

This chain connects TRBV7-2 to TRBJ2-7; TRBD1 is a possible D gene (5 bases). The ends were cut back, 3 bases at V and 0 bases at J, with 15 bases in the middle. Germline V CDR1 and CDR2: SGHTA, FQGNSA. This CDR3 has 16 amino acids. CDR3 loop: CASSFSVTAISYEQYF. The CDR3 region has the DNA TGTGCCAGCAGCTTCTCTGTGACAGCGATCTCCTACGAGCAGTACTTC.

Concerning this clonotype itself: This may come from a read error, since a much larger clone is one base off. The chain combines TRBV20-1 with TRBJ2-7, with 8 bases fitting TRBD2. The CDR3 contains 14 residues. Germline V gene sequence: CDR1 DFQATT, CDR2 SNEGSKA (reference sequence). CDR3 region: CSARDAGGAYERYF. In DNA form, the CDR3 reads TGCAGTGCTAGAGATGCCGGGGGGGCTTACGAGCGGTACTTC.

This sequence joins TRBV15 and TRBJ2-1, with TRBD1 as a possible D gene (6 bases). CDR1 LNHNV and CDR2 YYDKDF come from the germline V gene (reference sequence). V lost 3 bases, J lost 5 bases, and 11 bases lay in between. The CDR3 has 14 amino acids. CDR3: CATSRMDRNNEQFF. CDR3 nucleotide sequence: TGTGCCACCAGCAGGATGGACAGAAACAATGAGCAGTTCTTC.

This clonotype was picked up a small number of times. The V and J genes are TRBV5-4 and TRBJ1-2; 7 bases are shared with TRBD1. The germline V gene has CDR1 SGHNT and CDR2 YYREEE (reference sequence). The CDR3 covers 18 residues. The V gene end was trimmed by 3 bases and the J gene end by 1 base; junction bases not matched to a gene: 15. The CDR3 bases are TGTGCCAGCAGCTCGGAGCTGGGGGACAGACATATTAACTATGGCTACACCTTC. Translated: CASSSELGDRHINYGYTF.

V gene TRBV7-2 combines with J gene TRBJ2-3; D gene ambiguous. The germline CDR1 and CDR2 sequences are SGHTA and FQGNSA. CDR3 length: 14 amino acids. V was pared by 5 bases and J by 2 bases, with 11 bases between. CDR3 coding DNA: TGTGCCAGCAGCGGAGACCGATTCACAGATACGCAGTATTTT. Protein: CASSGDRFTDTQYF.

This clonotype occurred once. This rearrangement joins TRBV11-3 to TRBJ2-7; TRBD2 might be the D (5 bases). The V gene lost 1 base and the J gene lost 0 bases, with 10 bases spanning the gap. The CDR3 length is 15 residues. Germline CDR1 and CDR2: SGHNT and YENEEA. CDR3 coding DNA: TGTGCCAGCAGCTTAGGGGAGATTCCCTCCTACGAGCAGTACTTC. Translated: CASSLGEIPSYEQYF.

The CDR3 reads CSARPEGIYNSPLHF. For the CDR3, the DNA is TGCAGTGCTAGACCCGAGGGGATTTATAATTCACCCCTCCACTTT. The chain employs TRBV20-1 and TRBJ1-6; D perhaps matches TRBD1 (5 bases). The CDR3 runs to 15 residues. Germline CDR1 reads DFQATT; CDR2 reads SNEGSKA (reference sequence). Trimming shortened V by 2 bases and J by 4 bases, and 12 bases separated the two germline ends.

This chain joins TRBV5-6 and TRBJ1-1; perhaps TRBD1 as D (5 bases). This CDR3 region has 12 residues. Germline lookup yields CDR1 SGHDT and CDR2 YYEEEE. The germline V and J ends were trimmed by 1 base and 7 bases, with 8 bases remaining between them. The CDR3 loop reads CASSLTGGEAFF. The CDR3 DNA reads TGTGCCAGCAGCTTGACTGGGGGTGAAGCTTTCTTT.

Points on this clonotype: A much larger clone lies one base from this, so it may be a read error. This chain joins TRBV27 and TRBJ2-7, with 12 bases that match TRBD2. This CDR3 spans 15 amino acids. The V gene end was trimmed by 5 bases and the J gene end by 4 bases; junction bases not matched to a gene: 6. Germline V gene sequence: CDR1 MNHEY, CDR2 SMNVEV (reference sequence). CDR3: CASSKLAGGRYEQYF. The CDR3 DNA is TGTGCCAGCAGTAAACTAGCGGGAGGAAGGTACGAGCAGTACTTC.

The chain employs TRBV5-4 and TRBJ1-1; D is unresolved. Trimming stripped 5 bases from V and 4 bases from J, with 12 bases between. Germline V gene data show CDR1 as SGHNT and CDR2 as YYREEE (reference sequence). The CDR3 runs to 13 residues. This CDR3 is CASRAQLSTEAFF. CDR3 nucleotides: TGTGCCAGCAGGGCCCAGCTGAGCACTGAAGCTTTCTTT. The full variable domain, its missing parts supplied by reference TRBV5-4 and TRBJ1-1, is ETGVTQSPTHLIKTRGQQVTLRCSSQSGHNTVSWYQQALGQGPQFIFQYYREEENGRGNFPPRFSGLQFPNYSSELNVNALELDDSALYLCASRAQLSTEAFFGQGTRLTVV.